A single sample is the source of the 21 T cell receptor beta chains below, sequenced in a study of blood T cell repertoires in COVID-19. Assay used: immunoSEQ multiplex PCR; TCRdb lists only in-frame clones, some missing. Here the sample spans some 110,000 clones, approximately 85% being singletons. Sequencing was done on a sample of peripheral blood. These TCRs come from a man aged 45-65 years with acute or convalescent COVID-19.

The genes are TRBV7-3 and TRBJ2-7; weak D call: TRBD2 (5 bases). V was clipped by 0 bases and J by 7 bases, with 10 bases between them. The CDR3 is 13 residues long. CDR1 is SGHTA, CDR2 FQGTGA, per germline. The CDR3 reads CASSLTHGGEQYF. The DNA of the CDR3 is TGTGCCAGCAGCTTAACCCATGGAGGAGAGCAGTACTTC.

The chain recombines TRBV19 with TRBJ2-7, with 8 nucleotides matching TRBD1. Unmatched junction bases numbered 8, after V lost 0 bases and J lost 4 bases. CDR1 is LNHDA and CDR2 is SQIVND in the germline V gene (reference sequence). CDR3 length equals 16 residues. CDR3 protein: CASSIDTAGGLYEQYF. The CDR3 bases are TGTGCCAGTAGTATAGATACGGCAGGGGGCCTTTACGAGCAGTACTTC. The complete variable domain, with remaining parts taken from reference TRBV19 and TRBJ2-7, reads DGGITQSPKYLFRKEGQNVTLSCEQNLNHDAMYWYRQDPGQGLRLIYYSQIVNDFQKGDIAEGYSVSREKKESFPLTVTSAQKNPTAFYLCASSIDTAGGLYEQYFGPGTRLTVT.

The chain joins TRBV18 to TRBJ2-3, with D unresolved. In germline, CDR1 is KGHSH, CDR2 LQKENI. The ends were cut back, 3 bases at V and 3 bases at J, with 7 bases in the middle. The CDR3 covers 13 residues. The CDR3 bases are TGTGCCAGCTCACCCAGGCAGACAGATACGCAGTATTTT. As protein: CASSPRQTDTQYF.

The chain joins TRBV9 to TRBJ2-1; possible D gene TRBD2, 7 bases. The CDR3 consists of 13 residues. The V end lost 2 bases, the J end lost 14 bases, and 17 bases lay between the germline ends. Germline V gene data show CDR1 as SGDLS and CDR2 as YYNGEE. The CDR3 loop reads CASSVDVGGAKFF. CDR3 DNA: TGTGCCAGCAGCGTTGATGTTGGGGGGGCCAAGTTCTTC.

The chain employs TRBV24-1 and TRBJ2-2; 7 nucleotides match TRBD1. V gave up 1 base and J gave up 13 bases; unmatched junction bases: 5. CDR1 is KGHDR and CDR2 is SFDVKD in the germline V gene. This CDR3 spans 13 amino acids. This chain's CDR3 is CATSDFRNRGLFF. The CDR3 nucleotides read TGTGCCACCAGTGATTTCCGGAACAGGGGGCTGTTTTTT.

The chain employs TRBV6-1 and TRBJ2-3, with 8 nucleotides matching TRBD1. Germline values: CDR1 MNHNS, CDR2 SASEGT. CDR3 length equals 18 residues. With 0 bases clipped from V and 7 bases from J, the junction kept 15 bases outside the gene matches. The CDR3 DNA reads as TGTGCCAGCAGTGAAGCCTATTGGACCCGGGACAGGCCGTATACGCAGTATTTT. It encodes CASSEAYWTRDRPYTQYF.

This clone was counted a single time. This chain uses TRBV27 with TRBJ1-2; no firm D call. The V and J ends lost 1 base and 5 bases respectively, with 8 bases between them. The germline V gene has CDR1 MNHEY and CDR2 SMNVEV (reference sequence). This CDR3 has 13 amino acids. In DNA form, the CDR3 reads TGTGCCAGCAGTTTATTCGGAGCTTATGGCTACACCTTC. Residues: CASSLFGAYGYTF.

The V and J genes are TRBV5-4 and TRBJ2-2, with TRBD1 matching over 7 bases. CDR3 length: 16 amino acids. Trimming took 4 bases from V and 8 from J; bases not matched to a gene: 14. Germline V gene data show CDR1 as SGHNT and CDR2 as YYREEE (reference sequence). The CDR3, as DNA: TGTGCCAGCAGCCACAGCGGACAGGCGGCGAGGGGGGAGCTGTTTTTT. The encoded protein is CASSHSGQAARGELFF.

CDR3 in DNA: TGTGCCAGCAGCTCAGGGTATTCGGGGGCCAACGTCCTGACTTTC. This encodes CASSSGYSGANVLTF. The V and J genes are TRBV13 and TRBJ2-6; tentative D call: TRBD1 (5 bases). In germline, CDR1 is PRHDT, CDR2 FYEKMQ (reference sequence). The CDR3 covers 15 residues. The V and J ends lost 4 bases and 4 bases respectively, with 11 bases between them.

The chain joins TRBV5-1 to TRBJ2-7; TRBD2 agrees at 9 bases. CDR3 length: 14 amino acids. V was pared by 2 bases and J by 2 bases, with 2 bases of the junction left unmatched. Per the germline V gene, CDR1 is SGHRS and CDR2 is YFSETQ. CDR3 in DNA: TGCGCCAGCAGCTTCGCTAGCGGGACCTACGAGCAGTACTTC. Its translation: CASSFASGTYEQYF. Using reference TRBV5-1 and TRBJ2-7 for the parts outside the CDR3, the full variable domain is KAGVTQTPRYLIKTRGQQVTLSCSPISGHRSVSWYQQTPGQGLQFLFEYFSETQRNKGNFPGRFSGRQFSNSRSEMNVSTLELGDSALYLCASSFASGTYEQYFGPGTRLTVT.

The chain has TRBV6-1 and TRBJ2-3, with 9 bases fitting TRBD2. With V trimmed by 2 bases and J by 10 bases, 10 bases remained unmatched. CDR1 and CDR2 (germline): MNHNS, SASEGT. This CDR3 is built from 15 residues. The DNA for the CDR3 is TGTGCCAGCAGTGAAAAGGCGGGAGGGCCAGTCCCGCAGTATTTT. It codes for CASSEKAGGPVPQYF.

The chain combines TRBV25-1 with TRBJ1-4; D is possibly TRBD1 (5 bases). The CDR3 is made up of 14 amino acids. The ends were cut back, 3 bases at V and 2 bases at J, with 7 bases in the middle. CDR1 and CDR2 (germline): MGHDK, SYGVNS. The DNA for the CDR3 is TGTGCCAGCAGTGAGGGGCTGACTAATGAAAAACTGTTTTTT. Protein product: CASSEGLTNEKLFF.

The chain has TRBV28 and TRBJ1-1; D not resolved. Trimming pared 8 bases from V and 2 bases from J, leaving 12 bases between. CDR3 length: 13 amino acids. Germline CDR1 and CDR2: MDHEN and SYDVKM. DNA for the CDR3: TGTGCCAGCGCCTGGCGGGAAAACACTGAAGCTTTCTTT. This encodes CASAWRENTEAFF.

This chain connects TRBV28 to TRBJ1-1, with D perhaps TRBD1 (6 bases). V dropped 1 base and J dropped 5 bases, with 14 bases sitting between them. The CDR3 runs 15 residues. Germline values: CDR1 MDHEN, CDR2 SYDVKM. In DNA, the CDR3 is TGTGCCAGCAGTTTATTCGGGGGGCGGGGGACTGAAGCTTTCTTT. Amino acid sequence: CASSLFGGRGTEAFF.

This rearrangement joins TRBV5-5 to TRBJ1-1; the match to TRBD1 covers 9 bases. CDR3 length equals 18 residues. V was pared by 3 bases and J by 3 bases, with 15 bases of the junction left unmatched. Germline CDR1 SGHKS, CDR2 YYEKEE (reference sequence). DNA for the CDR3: TGTGCCAGCAGCTCGACCGGGACAGGGTTTTGGGGGGACACTGAAGCTTTCTTT. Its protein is CASSSTGTGFWGDTEAFF.

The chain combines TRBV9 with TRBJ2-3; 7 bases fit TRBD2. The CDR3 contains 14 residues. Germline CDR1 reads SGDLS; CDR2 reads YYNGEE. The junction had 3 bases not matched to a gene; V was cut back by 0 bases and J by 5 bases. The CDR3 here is CASSVGLAGDTQYF. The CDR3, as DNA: TGTGCCAGCAGCGTAGGTTTAGCGGGAGATACGCAGTATTTT.

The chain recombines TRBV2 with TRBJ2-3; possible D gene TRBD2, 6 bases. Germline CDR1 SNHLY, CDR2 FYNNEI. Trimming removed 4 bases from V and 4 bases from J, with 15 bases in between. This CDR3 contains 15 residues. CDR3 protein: CASSGLVPSADTQYF. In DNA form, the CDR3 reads TGTGCCAGCAGTGGACTAGTTCCTTCGGCAGATACGCAGTATTTT.

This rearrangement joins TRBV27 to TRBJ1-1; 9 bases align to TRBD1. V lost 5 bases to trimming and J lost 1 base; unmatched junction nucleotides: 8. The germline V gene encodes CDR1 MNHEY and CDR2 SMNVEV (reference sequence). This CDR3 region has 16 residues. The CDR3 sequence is CASSHLRTGENTEAFF. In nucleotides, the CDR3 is TGTGCCAGCAGTCATCTGAGGACAGGGGAGAACACTGAAGCTTTCTTT.

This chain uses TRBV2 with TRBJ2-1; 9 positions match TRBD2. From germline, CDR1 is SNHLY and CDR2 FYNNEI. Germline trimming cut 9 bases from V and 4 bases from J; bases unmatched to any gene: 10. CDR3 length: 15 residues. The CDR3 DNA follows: TGTGCCAGTAATCCCCTAGCGGGGAATTACAATGAGCAGTTCTTC. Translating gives CASNPLAGNYNEQFF. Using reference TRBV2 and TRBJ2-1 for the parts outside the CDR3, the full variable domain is EPEVTQTPSHQVTQMGQEVILRCVPISNHLYFYWYRQILGQKVEFLVSFYNNEISEKSEIFDDQFSVERPDGSNFTLKIRSTKLEDSAMYFCASNPLAGNYNEQFFGPGTRLTVL.

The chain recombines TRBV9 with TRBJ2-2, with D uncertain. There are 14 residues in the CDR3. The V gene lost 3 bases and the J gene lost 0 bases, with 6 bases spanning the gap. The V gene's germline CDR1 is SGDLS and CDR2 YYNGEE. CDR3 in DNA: TGTGCCAGCAGCGCGACACCGAACACCGGGGAGCTGTTTTTT. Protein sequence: CASSATPNTGELFF.

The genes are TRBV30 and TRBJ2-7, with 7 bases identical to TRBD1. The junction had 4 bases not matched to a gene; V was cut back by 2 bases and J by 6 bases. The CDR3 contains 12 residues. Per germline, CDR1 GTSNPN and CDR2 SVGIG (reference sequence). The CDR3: CAWSKQGSEQYF. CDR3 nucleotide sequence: TGTGCCTGGAGTAAACAGGGGAGCGAGCAGTACTTC.